Listed below are T cell receptor beta chains from one sample, sequenced in a study of Graves' ophthalmopathy and Graves' hyperthyroidism. TCRdb processed the multiplex PCR reads anew with MiXCR; each CDR3 protein has one entry. This sample yields hundreds of thousands of distinct CDR3 sequences, of which approximately 42% are seen a single time; about half belongs to the top ten. The sample taken for sequencing was peripheral blood. The receptors originated from an adult man with Graves' ophthalmopathy. Both conserved end residues are part of each CDR3. The D gene is left open where the match is weak. Clone size is shown for a subset of rows, as once, few, many or a class of expanded clone.

NA | TRBJ1-1 | TRBV7-8 | NA | CASSLEGWSEETEAFF | TGTGCCAGCAGCTTAGAGGGTTGGTCGGAGGAGACTGAAGCTTTCTTT
NA | TRBJ2-2 | TRBV7-9 | NA | CASSFMDSSTGELFF | TGTGCCAGCAGCTTCATGGACTCCTCCACCGGGGAGCTGTTTTTT
TRBD2 | TRBJ2-7 | TRBV7-3 | NA | CASSPVGGGSYEQYF | TGTGCCAGCAGCCCCGTCGGGGGGGGCTCCTACGAGCAGTACTTC
TRBD1 | TRBJ1-1 | TRBV7-9 | NA | CASSLEDRGTEAFF | TGTGCCAGCAGCTTAGAGGACAGGGGGACTGAAGCTTTCTTT
TRBD2 | TRBJ2-2 | TRBV12-3/TRBV12-4 | NA | CASSGGTVNTGELFF | TGTGCTAGCAGCGGGGGGACAGTAAACACCGGGGAGCTGTTTTTT
NA | TRBJ1-2 | TRBV7-3 | NA | CASSLDGTYGHTF | TGTGCCAGCAGCCTCGACGGAACCTATGGCCACACCTTC
NA | TRBJ1-1 | TRBV29-1 | many | CSGRTDMNTEAFF | TGCAGCGGGCGGACGGACATGAACACTGAAGCTTTCTTT
TRBD2 | TRBJ2-7 | TRBV11-2 | few | CASSSTSGGGEQYF | TGTGCCAGCAGCTCGACTAGCGGGGGAGGAGAGCAGTACTTC
TRBD2 | TRBJ2-3 | TRBV2 | NA | CAISLTSGEDTQYF | TGTGCCATCAGCCTGACTAGCGGGGAGGATACGCAGTATTTT
NA | TRBJ1-3 | TRBV9 | few | CASSEGTVNTIYF | TGTGCCAGCAGCGAGGGGACGGTGAACACCATATATTTT
TRBD2 | TRBJ2-2 | TRBV5-1 | NA | CASSFAGESNTGELFF | TGCGCCAGCAGCTTCGCGGGAGAGTCGAACACCGGGGAGCTGTTTTTT
NA | TRBJ2-6 | TRBV7-2 | many | CASSLNIRSSGANVLTF | TGTGCCAGCAGCTTGAACATCAGGTCCTCTGGGGCCAACGTCCTGACTTTC
NA | TRBJ1-3 | TRBV4-2 | NA | CASSQELGSGNTIYF | TGTGCCAGCAGCCAAGAACTGGGCTCTGGAAACACCATATATTTT
TRBD1 | TRBJ2-6 | TRBV5-1 | NA | CASSYEGTGVFSGANVLTF | TGCGCCAGCAGCTACGAAGGGACAGGGGTATTCTCTGGGGCCAACGTCCTGACTTTC
TRBD2 | TRBJ2-7 | TRBV7-3 | once | CASSPGLAGTYEQYF | TGTGCCAGCAGCCCGGGACTAGCGGGGACCTACGAGCAGTACTTC
NA | TRBJ1-5 | TRBV9 | NA | CASSVGRGDQPQHF | TGTGCCAGCAGCGTAGGGCGGGGAGATCAGCCCCAGCATTTT
TRBD2 | TRBJ2-7 | TRBV6-2/TRBV6-3 | NA | CASTNGPGLAATPYEQYF | TGTGCCAGCACCAACGGGCCGGGACTAGCGGCTACTCCCTACGAGCAGTACTTC
NA | TRBJ2-7 | TRBV29-1 | few | CSVARVGEQYF | TGCAGCGTTGCGCGAGTGGGCGAGCAGTACTTC
TRBD2 | TRBJ2-5 | TRBV7-8 | NA | CASSLAGASLRETQYF | TGTGCCAGCAGTCTAGCGGGAGCCTCACTACGGGAGACCCAGTACTTC
TRBD1 | TRBJ2-7 | TRBV12-5 | NA | CASSQDRAYEQYF | TGTGCCAGCAGTCAGGACAGGGCTTACGAGCAGTACTTC
NA | TRBJ2-2 | TRBV9 | NA | CASSVTTGELFF | TGTGCCAGCAGCGTAACGACCGGGGAGCTGTTTTTT
NA | TRBJ1-1 | TRBV12-3/TRBV12-4 | NA | CASSPRQSNTEAFF | TGTGCCAGCAGCCCAAGACAGAGCAACACTGAAGCTTTCTTT
TRBD2 | TRBJ2-7 | TRBV5-4 | NA | CASSLGLAGGGEQYF | TGTGCCAGCAGCTTAGGTCTAGCGGGAGGGGGTGAGCAGTACTTC
NA | TRBJ1-6 | TRBV29-1 | NA | CSVRTQGIGGSDNSPLHF | TGCAGCGTTCGTACGCAGGGGATAGGTGGTTCGGATAATTCACCCCTCCACTTT
NA | TRBJ2-7 | TRBV11-2 | NA | CASSWRLGYEQYF | TGTGCCAGCAGCTGGCGGCTTGGCTACGAGCAGTACTTC
TRBD1 | TRBJ2-7 | TRBV7-9 | few | CASSSPGQGAYEQYF | TGTGCCAGCAGCTCCCCGGGACAGGGGGCCTACGAGCAGTACTTC
NA | TRBJ2-7 | TRBV10-3 | many | CAISESHQSGNYEQYF | TGTGCCATCAGTGAGTCGCACCAGTCCGGAAACTACGAGCAGTACTTC
TRBD1 | TRBJ1-5 | TRBV7-2 | NA | CASSSTGGGGQPQHF | TGTGCCAGCAGCTCCACAGGGGGCGGGGGTCAGCCCCAGCATTTT
TRBD1 | TRBJ1-6 | TRBV2 | few | CASSANTGGARGNSPLHF | TGTGCCAGCAGCGCTAACACAGGGGGCGCAAGGGGGAATTCACCCCTCCACTTT
TRBD2 | TRBJ2-7 | TRBV6-5 | NA | CASRKSGSYEQYF | TGTGCCAGCAGGAAAAGCGGGAGCTACGAGCAGTACTTC
NA | TRBJ2-5 | TRBV10-3 | NA | CAISLGEWETQYF | TGTGCCATCAGCCTGGGAGAGTGGGAGACCCAGTACTTC
NA | TRBJ2-6 | TRBV19 | NA | CASSIGSSGANVLTF | TGTGCCAGTAGTATAGGGAGCTCTGGGGCCAACGTCCTGACTTTC
NA | TRBJ1-2 | TRBV29-1 | once | CSVDGNSPRGCTF | TGCAGCGTTGACGGGAACAGTCCACGGGGCTGCACCTTC
NA | TRBJ2-7 | TRBV20-1 | few | CSARLPGAAYEQYF | TGCAGTGCTAGATTACCCGGAGCAGCCTACGAGCAGTACTTC
NA | TRBJ2-5 | TRBV7-8 | NA | CASSFLGQETQYF | TGTGCCAGCAGCTTTCTCGGACAAGAGACCCAGTACTTC
NA | TRBJ1-3 | TRBV7-2 | NA | CASSLGRGGNTIYF | TGTGCCAGCAGCTTAGGCAGGGGTGGAAACACCATATATTTT
TRBD1 | TRBJ1-1 | TRBV10-3 | NA | CASSWDSREAFF | TGTGCCAGCAGTTGGGACAGCCGTGAAGCTTTCTTT
NA | TRBJ2-5 | TRBV7-2 | once | CASSLGGPQGTQYF | TGTGCCAGCAGCTTAGGGGGACCCCAAGGGACCCAGTACTTC
NA | TRBJ2-7 | TRBV2 | NA | CASSIKDGPYEQYF | TGTGCCAGCAGTATAAAGGACGGGCCCTACGAGCAGTACTTC
TRBD1 | TRBJ2-3 | TRBV7-8 | few | CASSPLRNRGPDTQYF | TGTGCCAGCAGCCCACTCCGTAACAGGGGCCCAGATACGCAGTATTTT
NA | TRBJ2-5 | TRBV7-9 | NA | CASSLFVQETQYF | TGTGCCAGCAGCTTATTCGTCCAAGAGACCCAGTACTTC
NA | TRBJ2-5 | TRBV7-9 | few | CASSLVDRRTKETQYF | TGTGCCAGCAGCTTAGTCGACAGGAGAACGAAAGAGACCCAGTACTTC
NA | TRBJ2-7 | TRBV5-1 | NA | CASSFGRPYYEQYF | TGCGCCAGCAGCTTCGGCAGGCCCTACTACGAGCAGTACTTC
NA | TRBJ1-1 | TRBV7-2 | few | CASSLDLAVEAFF | TGTGCCAGCAGCTTAGATCTCGCCGTTGAAGCTTTCTTT
TRBD1 | TRBJ2-7 | TRBV10-3 | few | CAISEKDRVRGEQYF | TGTGCCATCAGTGAAAAGGACAGGGTGAGGGGCGAGCAGTACTTC